This TCR beta chain derives from a study of OX40 agonist ivuxolimab in advanced cancers. Findings and limits, study-wide: At doses 0.1 to 3.0 mg/kg, CD4+ and CD8+ clones expanded.

About this clone itself: The antigen is not known.

V gave up 4 bases and J gave up 0 bases; unmatched junction bases: 4. Germline V gives CDR1 MNHEY, CDR2 SVGAGI. The CDR3 runs 16 residues. Method: immunoSEQ multiplex PCR; TCRdb's copy keeps in-frame clones and lacks some. This repertoire shows 55,000 to 75,000 clones, approximately 90% found once; its top ten account for approximately 1.3%. The source of this sequence is an adult with an advanced solid tumor such as melanoma, head and neck, liver or kidney cancer. The sequences come from CD4+ or CD8+ T cells sorted from blood, collected in a trial of the OX40 agonist ivuxolimab. The chain has TRBV6-5 and TRBJ1-3; the match to TRBD1 covers 9 bases. The CDR3 region has the DNA TGTGCCAGCAGTTGGACAGGGGCAAGCTCTGGAAACACCATATATTTT. Residues: CASSWTGASSGNTIYF.